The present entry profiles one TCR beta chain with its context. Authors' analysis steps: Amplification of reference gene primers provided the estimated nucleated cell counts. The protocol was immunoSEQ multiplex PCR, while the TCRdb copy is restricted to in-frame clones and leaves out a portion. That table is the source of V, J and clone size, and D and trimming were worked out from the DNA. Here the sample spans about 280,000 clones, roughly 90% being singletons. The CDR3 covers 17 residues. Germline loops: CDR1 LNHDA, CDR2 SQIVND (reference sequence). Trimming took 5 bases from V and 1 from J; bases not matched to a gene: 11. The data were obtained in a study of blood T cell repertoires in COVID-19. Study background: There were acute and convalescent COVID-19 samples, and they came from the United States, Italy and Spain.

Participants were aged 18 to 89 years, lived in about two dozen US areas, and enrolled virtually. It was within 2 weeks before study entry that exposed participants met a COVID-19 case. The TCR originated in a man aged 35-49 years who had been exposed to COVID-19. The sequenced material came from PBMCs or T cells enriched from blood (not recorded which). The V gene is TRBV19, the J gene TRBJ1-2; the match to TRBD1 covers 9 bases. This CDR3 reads CASSPRTGASFNYGYTF. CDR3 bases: TGTGCCAGTAGTCCAAGGACAGGGGCAAGCTTTAACTATGGCTACACCTTC.